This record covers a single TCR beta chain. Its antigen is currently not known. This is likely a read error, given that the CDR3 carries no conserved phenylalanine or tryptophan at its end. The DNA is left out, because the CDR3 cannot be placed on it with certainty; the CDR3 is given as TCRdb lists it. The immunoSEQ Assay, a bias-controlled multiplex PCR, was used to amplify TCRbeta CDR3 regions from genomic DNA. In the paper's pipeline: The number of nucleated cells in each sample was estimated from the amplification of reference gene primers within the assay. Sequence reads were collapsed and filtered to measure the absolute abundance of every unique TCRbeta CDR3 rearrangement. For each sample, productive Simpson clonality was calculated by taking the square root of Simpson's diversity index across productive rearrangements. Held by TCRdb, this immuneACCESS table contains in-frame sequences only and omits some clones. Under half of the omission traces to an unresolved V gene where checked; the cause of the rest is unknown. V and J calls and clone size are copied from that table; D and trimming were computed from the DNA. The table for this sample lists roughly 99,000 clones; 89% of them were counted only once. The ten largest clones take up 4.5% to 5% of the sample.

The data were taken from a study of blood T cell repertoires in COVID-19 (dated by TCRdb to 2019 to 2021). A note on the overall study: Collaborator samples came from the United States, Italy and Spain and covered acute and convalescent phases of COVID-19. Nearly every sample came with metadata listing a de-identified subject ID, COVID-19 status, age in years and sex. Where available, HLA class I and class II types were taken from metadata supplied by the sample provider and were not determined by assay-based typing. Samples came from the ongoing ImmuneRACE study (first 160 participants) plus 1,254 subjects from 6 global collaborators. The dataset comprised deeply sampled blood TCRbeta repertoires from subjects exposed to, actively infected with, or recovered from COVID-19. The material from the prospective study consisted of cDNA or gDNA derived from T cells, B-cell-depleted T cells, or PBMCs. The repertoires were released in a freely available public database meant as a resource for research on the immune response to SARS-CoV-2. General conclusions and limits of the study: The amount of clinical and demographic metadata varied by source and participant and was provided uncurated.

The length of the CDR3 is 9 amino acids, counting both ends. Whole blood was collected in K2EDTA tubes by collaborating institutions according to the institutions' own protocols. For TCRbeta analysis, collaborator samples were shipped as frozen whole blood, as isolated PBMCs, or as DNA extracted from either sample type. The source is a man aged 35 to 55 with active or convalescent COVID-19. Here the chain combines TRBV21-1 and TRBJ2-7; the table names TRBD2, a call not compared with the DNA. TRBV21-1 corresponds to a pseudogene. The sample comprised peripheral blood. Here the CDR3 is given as CASSKGGTC.